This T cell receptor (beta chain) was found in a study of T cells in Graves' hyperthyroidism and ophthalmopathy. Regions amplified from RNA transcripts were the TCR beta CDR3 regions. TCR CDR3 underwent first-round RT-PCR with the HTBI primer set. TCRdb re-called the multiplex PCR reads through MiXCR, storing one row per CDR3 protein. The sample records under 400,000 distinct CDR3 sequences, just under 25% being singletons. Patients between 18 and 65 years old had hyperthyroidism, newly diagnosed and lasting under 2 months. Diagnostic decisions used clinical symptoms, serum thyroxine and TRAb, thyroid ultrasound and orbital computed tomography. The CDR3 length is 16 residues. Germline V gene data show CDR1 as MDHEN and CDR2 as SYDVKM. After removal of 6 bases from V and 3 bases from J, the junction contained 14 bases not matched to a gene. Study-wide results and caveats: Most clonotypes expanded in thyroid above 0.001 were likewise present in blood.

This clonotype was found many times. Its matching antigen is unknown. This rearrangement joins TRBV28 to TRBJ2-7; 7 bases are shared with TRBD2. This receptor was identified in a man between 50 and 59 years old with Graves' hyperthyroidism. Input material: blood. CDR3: CASSPSSGASYYEQYF. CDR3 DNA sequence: TGTGCCAGCAGCCCCTCGAGCGGGGCCAGCTACTACGAGCAGTACTTC.